This is a list of T cell receptor beta chains from one sample in a study of blood T cell repertoires in COVID-19. The data were produced by immunoSEQ multiplex PCR, yet TCRdb's version contains in-frame clones alone and is incomplete. Of about 320,000 clones in the sample, under 95% were seen once. Sequencing was done on a sample of PBMCs or T cells enriched from blood (not recorded which). These receptors were collected from a man aged 60 to 69 who had recovered from COVID-19. Each CDR3 is given with its conserved first and last residue. The D gene is left open where the match is weak. Size is omitted from some rows. Given values are once, few, many or a class for expanded clones.

V	size	D	J	CDR3	DNA
TRBV5-6	.	.	TRBJ2-2	CASSLGRRWDTGELFF	TGTGCCAGCAGCTTGGGCAGGCGTTGGGACACCGGGGAGCTGTTTTTT
TRBV7-9	.	.	TRBJ1-3	CASSPPGQIFGNTIYF	TGTGCCAGCAGCCCGCCCGGACAGATTTTTGGAAACACCATATATTTT
TRBV15	many	TRBD1	TRBJ1-5	CATSFTGGNQPQHF	TGTGCCACCAGCTTCACAGGGGGCAATCAGCCCCAGCATTTT
TRBV7-2	once	.	TRBJ2-5	CASSSGRRETQYF	TGTGCCAGCAGCTCGGGTCGAAGGGAGACCCAGTACTTC
TRBV18	.	TRBD1	TRBJ1-6	CASSRLQGNQVNLHF	TGTGCCAGCTCACGATTACAGGGGAACCAGGTGAATCTCCACTTT
TRBV19	.	.	TRBJ1-5	CASSMAGHLNQPQHF	TGTGCCAGTAGTATGGCTGGGCACCTAAATCAGCCCCAGCATTTT
TRBV5-6	.	.	TRBJ2-4	CASTLGAGDDIQYF	TGTGCCAGCACCCTTGGGGCAGGGGACGACATTCAGTACTTC
TRBV14	.	.	TRBJ2-1	CASSQVTGRNEQFF	TGTGCCAGCAGCCAAGTTACAGGGCGCAATGAGCAGTTCTTC
TRBV7-9	once	TRBD2	TRBJ2-5	CASGKASGQETQYF	TGTGCCAGCGGTAAAGCTAGCGGGCAAGAGACCCAGTACTTC
TRBV30	.	TRBD1	TRBJ1-2	CALQGTANYGYTF	TGTGCCCTACAGGGGACGGCTAACTATGGCTACACCTTC
TRBV9	.	.	TRBJ2-1	CASSVDGVSSYNEQFF	TGTGCCAGCAGCGTGGACGGGGTGAGCTCCTACAATGAGCAGTTCTTC
TRBV18	.	.	TRBJ1-5	CASSGSTGQNQPQHF	TGTGCCAGCTCAGGGTCAACTGGACAGAATCAGCCCCAGCATTTT
TRBV6-2/TRBV6-3	.	.	TRBJ1-5	CASSYTLTRGNQPQHF	TGTGCCAGCAGTTACACCCTAACGAGGGGGAACCAGCCCCAGCATTTT
TRBV7-2	.	.	TRBJ2-5	CASSLTRVEETQYF	TGTGCCAGCAGCTTAACCAGGGTGGAAGAGACCCAGTACTTC
TRBV28	.	.	TRBJ1-2	CASSFLGQNYGYTF	TGTGCCAGCAGTTTCCTTGGGCAGAACTATGGCTACACCTTC
TRBV6-5	.	TRBD2	TRBJ2-1	CASSSPGLAGGEQFF	TGTGCCAGCAGTTCGCCGGGACTAGCGGGAGGCGAGCAGTTCTTC
TRBV6-5	.	TRBD1	TRBJ2-7	CASSWGTGETYEQYF	TGTGCCAGCAGTTGGGGGACAGGGGAAACCTACGAGCAGTACTTC
TRBV27	.	TRBD1	TRBJ1-5	CASSNRGISNQPQHF	TGTGCCAGCAGTAACAGGGGGATAAGCAATCAGCCCCAGCATTTT
TRBV7-8	once	.	TRBJ2-5	CASSLARIWGGPSETQYF	TGTGCCAGCAGCTTAGCGAGGATTTGGGGGGGGCCGTCAGAGACCCAGTACTTC
TRBV7-9	.	.	TRBJ1-6	CASSLWRDNSPLHF	TGTGCCAGCAGCTTATGGCGGGATAATTCACCCCTCCACTTT
TRBV7-2	.	TRBD2	TRBJ2-7	CASSLGTSGGAYEQYF	TGTGCCAGCAGCCTGGGGACTAGCGGGGGGGCCTACGAGCAGTACTTC
TRBV19	.	TRBD2	TRBJ2-3	CASSTLAGGPDTQYF	TGTGCCAGTAGTACTCTAGCGGGGGGCCCAGATACGCAGTATTTT
TRBV27	.	.	TRBJ1-3	CASRSRAGNTIYF	TGTGCCAGCAGATCCAGGGCTGGAAACACCATATATTTT
TRBV3-1/TRBV3-2	.	TRBD1	TRBJ1-2	CASSQDAGGTGGYTF	TGTGCCAGCAGCCAAGATGCAGGGGGCACAGGTGGCTACACCTTC
TRBV4-3	.	TRBD1	TRBJ1-5	CASSQIHRGSKPQHF	TGCGCCAGCAGCCAAATACACAGGGGGAGTAAGCCCCAGCATTTT
TRBV10-2	.	TRBD1	TRBJ1-5	CASSGQGNQPQHF	TGCGCCAGCAGTGGACAGGGAAATCAGCCCCAGCATTTT
TRBV9	.	.	TRBJ2-1	CASSADPGRYNEQFF	TGTGCCAGCAGCGCCGACCCCGGGAGATACAATGAGCAGTTCTTC
TRBV19	.	.	TRBJ1-5	CASRNTGVRSNQPQHF	TGTGCCAGTAGGAATACGGGGGTCAGAAGCAATCAGCCCCAGCATTTT
TRBV27	.	TRBD1	TRBJ2-1	CASRTGTYNEQFF	TGTGCCAGCAGGACAGGGACCTACAATGAGCAGTTCTTC
TRBV7-8	.	.	TRBJ2-1	CASSLALLVVDNEQFF	TGTGCCAGCAGCTTAGCCTTGCTAGTAGTCGACAATGAGCAGTTCTTC
TRBV14	few	.	TRBJ2-1	CASSQGEGGENYNEQFF	TGTGCCAGCAGCCAAGGGGAAGGGGGAGAGAATTACAATGAGCAGTTCTTC
TRBV5-8	.	.	TRBJ1-4	CASSTGEANEKLFF	TGTGCCAGCAGCACGGGGGAGGCGAACGAAAAACTGTTTTTT
TRBV30	.	.	TRBJ1-1	CAWRAPRREVPEAFF	TGTGCCTGGAGGGCCCCTCGAAGGGAGGTCCCTGAAGCTTTCTTT
TRBV5-1	.	.	TRBJ1-1	CASSARQSDSTLNTEAFF	TGCGCCAGCAGCGCACGGCAAAGTGACAGTACGTTGAACACTGAAGCTTTCTTT
TRBV7-9	once	.	TRBJ2-3	CASSLDLDRQNFLF	TGTGCCAGCAGCTTAGATTTGGACCGACAGAACTTCCTCTTT
TRBV30	once	TRBD1	TRBJ1-5	CAWSVDRDQPQHF	TGTGCCTGGAGCGTGGACAGGGATCAGCCCCAGCATTTT
TRBV5-1	.	TRBD2	TRBJ2-5	CASSLPLAGLQETQYF	TGCGCCAGCAGCTTGCCACTAGCGGGCTTACAAGAGACCCAGTACTTC
TRBV27	once	.	TRBJ1-5	CASSPFGQLSNQPQHF	TGTGCCAGCAGTCCTTTCGGACAGCTAAGTAATCAGCCCCAGCATTTT
TRBV10-3	.	.	TRBJ2-5	CAISESEGETQYF	TGTGCCATCAGTGAGTCGGAGGGGGAGACCCAGTACTTC
TRBV5-1	once	TRBD1	TRBJ1-6	CASRAGGQGSPLHF	TGCGCCAGCCGCGCAGGGGGCCAAGGTTCACCCCTCCACTTT